These 21 T cell receptor beta chains originate from one sample sequenced in a study of cytomegalovirus exposure and HLA in healthy donors. PCR involved 60 Vbeta and 13 Jbeta primers. The method was immunoSEQ multiplex PCR; TCRdb's version includes in-frame clones alone and lacks a portion of them. The data hold about 120,000 clones, with about 79% observed a single time. Sample: PBMCs. These receptors all stem from a human donor in good health.

This rearrangement joins TRBV7-9 to TRBJ1-6; D not resolved. The CDR3 sequence is 13 residues long. Germline CDR1 and CDR2: SEHNR and FQNEAQ (reference sequence). V gave up 1 base and J gave up 7 bases, with 5 bases separating them. CDR3 DNA sequence: TGTGCCAGCAGCTTAGTGGAGAATTCACCCCTCCACTTT. Its translation is CASSLVENSPLHF.

CDR3 DNA: TGTGCCAGCAGTTTACAAGTTCAGGGAATTAATGAAAAACTGTTTTTT. Encoded protein: CASSLQVQGINEKLFF. The chain is built from TRBV28 and TRBJ1-4; D is perhaps TRBD1 (5 bases). The germline V gene has CDR1 MDHEN and CDR2 SYDVKM. The CDR3 covers 16 residues. V dropped 2 bases and J dropped 4 bases, with 14 bases sitting between them. Full variable domain (outside the CDR3, taken from reference TRBV28 and TRBJ1-4): DVKVTQSSRYLVKRTGEKVFLECVQDMDHENMFWYRQDPGLGLRLIYFSYDVKMKEKGDIPEGYSVSREKKERFSLILESASTNQTSMYLCASSLQVQGINEKLFFGSGTQLSVL.

The J gene is TRBJ1-1, the V gene TRBV18; D not resolved. V lost 2 bases and J lost 1, with 11 bases in between. Germline V gives CDR1 KGHSH, CDR2 LQKENI. This CDR3 has 15 residues. The CDR3 reads CASSPKATGNTEAFF. The DNA of the CDR3 is TGTGCCAGCTCACCAAAGGCGACGGGGAACACTGAAGCTTTCTTT. Complete variable domain (other parts from reference TRBV18 and TRBJ1-1): NAGVMQNPRHLVRRRGQEARLRCSPMKGHSHVYWYRQLPEEGLKFMVYLQKENIIDESGMPKERFSAEFPKEGPSILRIQQVVRGDSAAYFCASSPKATGNTEAFFGQGTRLTVV.

The chain combines TRBV6-5 with TRBJ1-5; D is ambiguous. In germline, CDR1 is MNHEY, CDR2 SVGAGI. This CDR3 comprises 13 residues. V dropped 0 bases and J dropped 4 bases, with 4 bases sitting between them. The CDR3 DNA reads as TGTGCCAGCAGTTACTCTCGGAATCAGCCCCAGCATTTT. Protein product: CASSYSRNQPQHF.

The rearrangement links TRBV11-1 to TRBJ2-1; TRBD1 aligns across 8 bases. The CDR3 runs 15 residues. Germline CDR1 is SGHAT and CDR2 is FQDESV (reference sequence). Trimming at V came to 2 bases and at J to 4 bases, leaving 4 bases not matched to a gene. CDR3 loop: CASSLKQGEYNEQFF. As DNA, the CDR3 is TGTGCCAGCAGCTTAAAACAGGGGGAATACAATGAGCAGTTCTTC.

The V and J genes are TRBV27 and TRBJ2-2; 10 bases are shared with TRBD2. The germline V gene has CDR1 MNHEY and CDR2 SMNVEV (reference sequence). The J segment lost 7 bases and the V segment lost 6 bases, leaving 8 bases of the junction unmatched. This CDR3 has 15 amino acids. The CDR3 loop reads CASSLAGVLGGELFF. In nucleotides, the CDR3 is TGTGCCAGCAGCCTAGCGGGAGTATTAGGCGGGGAGCTGTTTTTT.

This clone is termed medium-sized (0.01 to 0.1%). The V and J genes are TRBV28 and TRBJ1-4; the match to TRBD1 covers 7 bases. V gave up 3 bases and J gave up 10 bases; unmatched junction bases: 17. The CDR3 has 17 residues. CDR1 and CDR2 (germline): MDHEN, SYDVKM. This CDR3 is CASSFRGQLTLFGKLFF. The CDR3 nucleotides are TGTGCCAGCAGTTTCAGGGGACAGCTCACTCTCTTTGGAAAACTGTTTTTT. The complete variable domain, with remaining parts taken from reference TRBV28 and TRBJ1-4, reads DVKVTQSSRYLVKRTGEKVFLECVQDMDHENMFWYRQDPGLGLRLIYFSYDVKMKEKGDIPEGYSVSREKKERFSLILESASTNQTSMYLCASSFRGQLTLFGKLFFGSGTQLSVL.

This clone is a singleton in its sample. This sequence joins TRBV30 and TRBJ1-4, with D perhaps TRBD1 (5 bases). Trimming cost V 0 bases and J 1 base, with 6 bases left between them. This CDR3 contains 14 residues. Germline V lookup: CDR1 GTSNPN, CDR2 SVGIG (reference sequence). In nucleotides, the CDR3 is TGTGCCTGGAGTGTAACAGGAACTAATGAAAAACTGTTTTTT. It encodes CAWSVTGTNEKLFF.

This clone has just a few counts. The chain employs TRBV19 and TRBJ2-7, with 7 bases that match TRBD1. The V segment lost 6 bases and the J segment 3 bases; nucleotides outside the gene matches: 8. From germline, CDR1 is LNHDA and CDR2 SQIVND (reference sequence). The CDR3 is 14 residues long. The CDR3, as DNA: TGTGCCAGTAGCGCCGGGACAGTTTACTACGAGCAGTACTTC. This translates into CASSAGTVYYEQYF.

This clone came up once. This rearrangement joins TRBV6-1 to TRBJ1-5; maybe TRBD1 (5 bases). Germline values: CDR1 MNHNS, CDR2 SASEGT. V lost 2 bases, J lost 4 bases, and 15 bases lay in between. The CDR3 spans 16 residues. Written as DNA, the CDR3 is TGTGCCAGCAGTGAAAGTGGAGACAGAAGGAATCAGCCCCAGCATTTT. Its protein is CASSESGDRRNQPQHF.

This chain links TRBV28 with TRBJ2-1; 9 nucleotides line up with TRBD2. CDR3 size: 13 residues. V dropped 4 bases and J dropped 16; count of bases not matched to a gene: 11. Germline V CDR1 and CDR2: MDHEN, SYDVKM. CDR3: CASSSTERGVIFF. CDR3 nucleotides: TGTGCCAGCAGTTCCACTGAGCGGGGGGTAATATTCTTC. The whole variable domain, remainder taken from reference TRBV28 and TRBJ2-1, is DVKVTQSSRYLVKRTGEKVFLECVQDMDHENMFWYRQDPGLGLRLIYFSYDVKMKEKGDIPEGYSVSREKKERFSLILESASTNQTSMYLCASSSTERGVIFFGPGTRLTVL.

The chain uses TRBV14 and TRBJ2-1; maybe TRBD2 (5 bases). Trimming pared 2 bases from V and 4 bases from J, leaving 12 bases between. Germline V gene lookup returns CDR1 SGHDN and CDR2 FVKESK. CDR3 size: 15 residues. CDR3 nucleotides: TGTGCCAGCAGCCAACTCATGGCGGGTTACAATGAGCAGTTCTTC. As protein: CASSQLMAGYNEQFF.

V gene TRBV2 combines with J gene TRBJ1-2; 8 bases are a match to TRBD1. Germline CDR1 is SNHLY and CDR2 is FYNNEI. After removal of 6 bases from V and 7 bases from J, the junction contained 10 bases not matched to a gene. CDR3 length equals 14 residues. Written as DNA, the CDR3 is TGTGCCAGCAGGATAGGACAGGGAGCGGGTGGCTACACCTTC. Residues: CASRIGQGAGGYTF.

The CDR3 sequence is CASRGAGVGYTF. The CDR3 nucleotides read TGTGCCAGCAGGGGGGCAGGGGTTGGCTACACCTTC. This sequence joins TRBV7-2 and TRBJ1-2, with D possibly being TRBD1 (6 bases). Germline CDR1 reads SGHTA; CDR2 reads FQGNSA. V lost 6 bases to trimming and J lost 7 bases, with 12 bases between them. CDR3 length: 12 amino acids.

The chain couples TRBV25-1 to TRBJ2-7; perhaps TRBD1 as D (6 bases). Trimming stripped 10 bases from V and 5 bases from J, with 27 bases between. The germline V gene encodes CDR1 MGHDK and CDR2 SYGVNS. The CDR3 has 16 amino acids. CDR3 DNA: TGTGCCACCAGCGACCTCAGGGGACCCTTAACTGACGAGCAGTACTTC. This encodes CATSDLRGPLTDEQYF.

The CDR3 DNA sequence: TGTGCCTGGAGTCCGACTGCCCAGGGTGTCGGGCAGTACTTC. This encodes CAWSPTAQGVGQYF. The genes are TRBV30 and TRBJ2-7; perhaps TRBD1 as D (5 bases). The CDR3 length is 14 residues. Trimming took 2 bases from V and 9 from J, leaving 20 bases between them. CDR1 and CDR2 (germline): GTSNPN, SVGIG (reference sequence).

The chain recombines TRBV5-1 with TRBJ2-7; 7 bases agree with TRBD1. This CDR3 contains 15 residues. Looked up from germline, CDR1 is SGHRS and CDR2 is YFSETQ. The junction had 10 bases not matched to a gene; V was cut back by 1 base and J by 6 bases. CDR3 region: CASSLFETGIREQYF. The CDR3 nucleotides are TGCGCCAGCAGCTTGTTTGAGACAGGGATCCGCGAGCAGTACTTC.

The CDR3, as DNA: TGTGCCAGCACCCGACTTGGAACTAATGAAAAACTGTTTTTT. Amino acids: CASTRLGTNEKLFF. The chain has TRBV2 and TRBJ1-4, with no clear D. The CDR3 has 14 amino acids. Germline loops: CDR1 SNHLY, CDR2 FYNNEI. V lost 7 bases and J 1 base, leaving 10 bases between the germline ends.

This rearrangement joins TRBV5-1 to TRBJ2-5; 8 nucleotides match TRBD1. V shed 4 bases and J 5 bases; nucleotides not matched to a gene: 4. The CDR3 covers 13 residues. CDR1 is SGHRS, CDR2 YFSETQ, per germline. The CDR3 region is CASSLQGAETQYF. DNA for the CDR3: TGCGCCAGCAGCCTGCAGGGGGCTGAGACCCAGTACTTC.

The V and J genes are TRBV6-5 and TRBJ2-2, with TRBD1 identical over 9 bases. Germline values: CDR1 MNHEY, CDR2 SVGAGI. The CDR3 totals 15 residues. Losses at the gene ends were 6 bases for V and 5 bases for J; bases not matched to a gene: 7. CDR3 nucleotides: TGTGCCAGCAGCCTACAGGGGGCGGGAACCGGGGAGCTGTTTTTT. Protein product: CASSLQGAGTGELFF.

The rearrangement links TRBV7-2 to TRBJ1-5; TRBD1 aligns across 8 bases. Unmatched junction bases numbered 2, after V lost 3 bases and J lost 1 base. Germline loops: CDR1 SGHTA, CDR2 FQGNSA. The CDR3 has 15 amino acids. CDR3 amino acids: CASSLGQASNQPQHF. CDR3 bases: TGTGCCAGCAGCTTGGGACAGGCAAGCAATCAGCCCCAGCATTTT. Variable domain in full (rest from reference TRBV7-2 and TRBJ1-5): GAGVSQSPSNKVTEKGKDVELRCDPISGHTALYWYRQSLGQGLEFLIYFQGNSAPDKSGLPSDRFSAERTGGSVSTLTIQRTQQEDSAVYLCASSLGQASNQPQHFGDGTRLSIL.